Listed below are T cell receptor beta chains from one sample, sequenced in a study of Tregs in tolerant kidney transplant recipients. These receptors' targets are unknown. Profiled with immunoSEQ multiplex PCR; TCRdb holds only in-frame clones, not every one. The data hold tens of thousands of clones, with 95% to 96% observed a single time. The sequenced material came from Tregs from blood cultured with allogeneic cells. The receptors were sampled from a human donor in good health. The CDR3 runs from the conserved cysteine through the conserved F or W. A D gene is named only where the DNA matches it firmly. Clone size is given for some rows only: seen once, a few or many times, or a class if the clone is expanded.

V	size	D	J	CDR3	DNA
TRBV23-1	.	.	TRBJ2-6	CASSRETQQSRANVLTF	TGCGCCAGCAGTAGGGAAACGCAACAAAGTCGGGCCAACGTCCTGACTTTC
TRBV6-5	.	.	TRBJ1-6	CASSLRGSPLHF	TGTGCCAGCAGCTTACGAGGTTCACCCCTCCACTTT
TRBV19	.	.	TRBJ1-2	CASSLHRGYGYTF	TGTGCCAGTAGTTTACATAGGGGCTATGGCTACACCTTC
TRBV2	.	TRBD2	TRBJ2-1	CASRFVAGGDWDEQFF	TGTGCCAGCAGATTCGTAGCGGGGGGGGATTGGGATGAGCAGTTCTTC
TRBV6-1	.	TRBD1	TRBJ1-6	CASSDPRRTGTHSPLHF	TGTGCCAGCAGTGACCCCCGTAGGACAGGGACCCATTCACCCCTCCACTTT
TRBV7-6	.	.	TRBJ1-6	CASSLEMGRSPLHF	TGTGCCAGCAGCTTAGAAATGGGTCGATCACCCCTCCACTTT
TRBV9	.	.	TRBJ1-1	CASSKDVRNTEAFF	TGTGCCAGCAGCAAAGACGTGAGGAACACTGAAGCTTTCTTT
TRBV28	once	.	TRBJ2-3	CASSLLTGRTDTQYF	TGTGCCAGCAGTTTACTTACTGGACGCACAGATACGCAGTATTTT
TRBV5-1	.	.	TRBJ2-2	CASSLGVVGSGELFF	TGCGCCAGCAGCTTGGGAGTGGTGGGTTCCGGGGAGCTGTTTTTT
TRBV6-6	once	.	TRBJ1-6	CASRPSSSYNSPLHF	TGTGCCAGCAGGCCTTCGAGCTCCTATAATTCACCCCTCCACTTT
TRBV5-1	.	.	TRBJ2-3	CASSEGQSTDTQYF	TGCGCCAGCAGCGAGGGACAAAGCACAGATACGCAGTATTTT
TRBV6-5	.	.	TRBJ1-6	CASSAVGNSPLHF	TGTGCCAGCAGTGCCGTGGGGAATTCACCCCTCCACTTT
TRBV18	.	TRBD2	TRBJ2-1	CASSPQLAEGLFF	TGTGCCAGCTCACCGCAACTAGCGGAGGGTCTCTTCTTC
TRBV10-3	once	.	TRBJ1-6	CAISQGSSYNSPLHF	TGTGCCATCAGTCAGGGGAGCTCCTATAATTCACCCCTCCACTTT
TRBV4-1	.	.	TRBJ1-2	CASSQGGGRADYGYTF	TGCGCCAGCAGCCAAGGGGGGGGCAGGGCTGACTATGGCTACACCTTC
TRBV7-8	once	TRBD2	TRBJ2-3	CASSLVTGGRADTQYF	TGTGCCAGCAGCCTAGTTACGGGCGGGAGGGCCGATACGCAGTATTTT
TRBV6-6	.	TRBD1	TRBJ1-5	CASSPHDRGSNQPQHF	TGTGCCAGCAGTCCACACGACAGGGGCAGCAATCAGCCCCAGCATTTT
TRBV5-1	.	.	TRBJ2-1	CASRTPLGGFGNEQFF	TGCGCCAGCAGAACCCCGCTGGGGGGATTTGGTAATGAGCAGTTCTTC
TRBV5-6	once	TRBD1	TRBJ1-5	CASSRGQRNQPQHF	TGTGCCAGCAGCCGGGGACAGCGCAATCAGCCCCAGCATTTT
TRBV9	.	.	TRBJ2-1	CASSAGSSYNEQFF	TGTGCCAGCAGCGCCGGGAGCTCCTACAATGAGCAGTTCTTC
TRBV2	once	TRBD2	TRBJ2-1	CASSARTSSYNEQFF	TGTGCCAGCAGTGCTAGGACTAGCTCATACAATGAGCAGTTCTTC
TRBV30	.	.	TRBJ2-7	CAWSGTRLGEQYF	TGTGCCTGGAGTGGTACAAGGCTCGGGGAGCAGTACTTC
TRBV19	.	.	TRBJ1-3	CASSPEVGVTIYF	TGTGCCAGTAGTCCCGAAGTGGGGGTCACCATATATTTT
TRBV30	once	.	TRBJ2-2	CAWRGYTGELFF	TGTGCCTGGAGAGGGTACACCGGGGAGCTGTTTTTT
TRBV19	.	.	TRBJ2-5	CASSMRGTETQYF	TGTGCCAGTAGTATGCGAGGAACAGAGACCCAGTACTTC
TRBV10-1	.	.	TRBJ2-7	CASSVGYEQYF	TGCGCCAGCAGTGTGGGCTACGAGCAGTACTTC
TRBV5-1	.	.	TRBJ2-6	CASSWLGADSGANVLTF	TGCGCCAGCAGCTGGTTGGGAGCTGACTCTGGGGCCAACGTCCTGACTTTC
TRBV14	.	.	TRBJ2-1	CASSLRQRTEDNEQFF	TGTGCCAGCAGCCTAAGACAGAGAACCGAGGACAATGAGCAGTTCTTC
TRBV5-4	.	.	TRBJ1-4	CASSLDRRGKLFF	TGTGCCAGCAGCTTGGATCGGAGGGGAAAACTGTTTTTT
TRBV5-1	.	.	TRBJ2-2	CASSLTGYTGELFF	TGCGCCAGCAGCTTGACAGGGTATACCGGGGAGCTGTTTTTT
TRBV4-2	.	.	TRBJ1-6	CASSQDSLGERRVSPLHF	TGTGCCAGCAGCCAAGATTCGCTAGGGGAAAGGAGGGTTTCACCCCTCCACTTT
TRBV10-2	.	.	TRBJ2-3	CASSEVNTQYF	TGCGCCAGCAGTGAAGTAAATACGCAGTATTTT
TRBV6-1	.	TRBD1	TRBJ1-2	CASSEWDRGIYTF	TGTGCCAGCAGTGAATGGGACAGGGGAATCTACACCTTC
TRBV10-1	.	TRBD2	TRBJ2-3	CASSGLAGTDTQYF	TGCGCCAGCAGTGGACTAGCGGGTACAGATACGCAGTATTTT
TRBV4-1	.	TRBD1	TRBJ1-1	CASSLGTGTATEAFF	TGCGCCAGCAGCCTCGGGACAGGGACTGCCACTGAAGCTTTCTTT
TRBV5-6	.	.	TRBJ1-5	CASSLGAFNQPQHF	TGTGCCAGCAGCTTGGGGGCCTTCAATCAGCCCCAGCATTTT
TRBV7-3	.	.	TRBJ2-7	CASSLAHGGVYEQYF	TGTGCCAGCAGCTTGGCTCACGGCGGTGTCTACGAGCAGTACTTC
TRBV10-2	.	TRBD2	TRBJ2-5	CASSPLAGAETQYF	TGCGCCAGCTCACCACTAGCGGGAGCTGAGACCCAGTACTTC
TRBV10-3	.	TRBD1	TRBJ2-2	CAINRQGIYTGELFF	TGTGCCATCAATAGACAGGGGATTTACACCGGGGAGCTGTTTTTT
TRBV7-9	.	TRBD1	TRBJ1-5	CASSSDSGTGVSNQPQHF	TGTGCCAGCAGCTCCGACTCCGGGACAGGGGTTAGCAATCAGCCCCAGCATTTT
TRBV7-9	.	TRBD2	TRBJ2-1	CASSSNLLAGGGNEQFF	TGTGCCAGCAGCTCAAACTTGTTAGCGGGAGGGGGCAATGAGCAGTTCTTC
TRBV5-6	.	TRBD1	TRBJ1-4	CASSFAGTGGHNEKLFF	TGTGCCAGCAGCTTTGCCGGGACAGGGGGCCACAATGAAAAACTGTTTTTT
TRBV25-1	.	.	TRBJ2-2	CASRTTYTGELFF	TGTGCCAGCCGGACTACGTACACCGGGGAGCTGTTTTTT
TRBV5-4	.	.	TRBJ2-5	CASSLLPGETQYF	TGTGCCAGCAGCTTGTTGCCGGGGGAGACCCAGTACTTC
TRBV2	.	TRBD2	TRBJ2-3	CASSDGLAGGSDTQYF	TGTGCCAGCAGTGACGGACTAGCGGGAGGCTCAGATACGCAGTATTTT
TRBV11-2	.	.	TRBJ2-5	CASSLWGVVGETQYF	TGTGCCAGCAGCTTATGGGGGGTCGTGGGCGAGACCCAGTACTTC
TRBV4-1	.	TRBD1	TRBJ2-7	CASSRIPDRGFYEQYF	TGCGCCAGCAGCCGAATCCCCGACAGGGGGTTCTACGAGCAGTACTTC
TRBV2	.	TRBD1	TRBJ2-1	CASSEVGTGGYEQFF	TGTGCCAGCAGTGAAGTGGGGACAGGGGGATACGAGCAGTTCTTC
TRBV5-4	.	.	TRBJ2-6	CASSLDPDGANVLTF	TGTGCCAGCAGCTTGGATCCAGACGGGGCCAACGTCCTGACTTTC
TRBV19	.	TRBD1	TRBJ2-1	CASSIGDSSYNEQFF	TGTGCCAGTAGTATAGGGGACAGCTCCTACAATGAGCAGTTCTTC
TRBV11-3	.	.	TRBJ2-1	CASSLGPLSSGAYNEQFF	TGTGCCAGCAGCTTAGGCCCCCTGAGTAGCGGAGCTTACAATGAGCAGTTCTTC
TRBV11-2	.	.	TRBJ2-7	CASSTSRDITYEQYF	TGTGCCAGCAGCACGAGCCGGGACATTACCTACGAGCAGTACTTC
TRBV4-1	.	TRBD1	TRBJ2-3	CASSYRRDSPDTQYF	TGCGCCAGCAGCTACCGAAGGGACAGCCCAGATACGCAGTATTTT
TRBV5-1	.	.	TRBJ2-2	CASSFQVGEWTGELFF	TGCGCCAGCAGCTTTCAAGTGGGAGAATGGACCGGGGAGCTGTTTTTT
TRBV18	.	.	TRBJ1-3	CASSRNRVPFSGNTIYF	TGTGCCAGCTCACGAAACAGAGTTCCCTTCTCTGGAAACACCATATATTTT
TRBV7-2	.	.	TRBJ2-7	CASSLSPLYEQYF	TGTGCCAGCAGCTTATCCCCTCTCTACGAGCAGTACTTC
TRBV7-8	.	.	TRBJ1-6	CASSRRSYKDSPLHF	TGTGCCAGCAGCAGACGTAGTTATAAAGATTCACCCCTCCACTTT
TRBV30	.	TRBD2	TRBJ2-1	CAWSDWTSDPNNEQFF	TGTGCCTGGAGTGACTGGACTAGCGACCCGAACAATGAGCAGTTCTTC
TRBV5-6	.	TRBD2	TRBJ2-1	CASSSLTSGSLNEQFF	TGTGCCAGCAGCTCTCTGACTAGCGGGAGTTTAAATGAGCAGTTCTTC
TRBV5-1	once	.	TRBJ2-7	CASRDDRSYEQYF	TGCGCCAGCAGAGATGACAGGTCCTACGAGCAGTACTTC